Sequencing of this T cell receptor (beta chain) was carried out in a study of blood T cell repertoires in COVID-19. Trimming took 4 bases from V and 7 from J, leaving 20 bases between them. The length of the CDR3 is 15 residues. CDR1 and CDR2 (germline): SGDLS, YYNGEE. Profiled with immunoSEQ multiplex PCR; TCRdb holds only in-frame clones, not every one. The sample consists of roughly 320,000 clones, 65% to 90% of them appearing once. The chain joins TRBV9 to TRBJ1-1, with D tentatively TRBD1 (6 bases). Sequences were obtained from peripheral blood. The source is a human donor in a cohort sampled during active COVID-19. This CDR3 is CASSFWDTEHGEAFF. CDR3 in DNA: TGTGCCAGCAGCTTCTGGGACACTGAACATGGTGAAGCTTTCTTT.